The clone carrying this T cell receptor (beta chain) has only a few counts. No antigen is known for it. The sample comes from a study of spatial heterogeneity in lung cancer. Across the study: For the average unique TCR and UMI combination, more than 8.5 occurrences appeared in raw reads.

Carried by each TCR cDNA molecule was a unique molecular identifier. One entry per CDR3 protein results from TCRdb running MiXCR on the 5' RACE reads. The sample lists under 75,000 distinct CDR3 sequences, roughly 15% occurring once. Time point: sample taken at primary tumor resection. Unsorted whole RNA from tumor, nontumor lung or frozen PBMC underwent sequencing. Patients with untreated early-stage non-small cell lung cancer, numbering some 68, were the donors. V was shortened by 2 bases and J by 7 bases, with 5 bases between the two germline ends. The germline V gene encodes CDR1 SEHNR and CDR2 FQNEAQ (reference sequence). CDR3 length: 11 amino acids. Study outcomes and limitations: TCRs found ubiquitously expanded in tumor appeared in blood more at resection than at follow-up.

The receptor was derived from a male donor with early-stage non-small cell lung cancer. The sample consisted of PBMCs, taken at surgery. The chain is built from TRBV7-9 and TRBJ1-2, with D unresolved. CDR3 nucleotides: TGTGCCAGCAGCTTAAGTGGTGGCTACACCTTC. Residues: CASSLSGGYTF. The entire variable domain, with the rest obtained from reference TRBV7-9 and TRBJ1-2, is as follows: DTGVSQNPRHKITKRGQNVTFRCDPISEHNRLYWYRQTLGQGPEFLTYFQNEAQLEKSRLLSDRFSAERPKGSFSTLEIQRTEQGDSAMYLCASSLSGGYTFGSGTRLTVV.